The sample holds a few counts of the clone carrying this TCR beta chain. Generated by immunoSEQ multiplex PCR, the TCRdb table keeps only in-frame clones and is missing some. The sample consists of under 7,500 clones, 80% of them appearing once. The germline V gene has CDR1 MNHEY and CDR2 SVGEGT. V was shortened by 2 bases and J by 5 bases, with 13 bases between the two germline ends. CDR3 length: 15 residues. This sample was included in a study of PD-1 and CTLA-4 blockade in melanoma. The chain combines TRBV6-2 or TRBV6-3 with TRBJ1-5; no clear D gene. This sample comprised CD8+ T cells from peripheral blood, obtained before anti-PD-1 treatment. The clonotype was recovered from a human donor with melanoma. DNA for the CDR3: TGTGCCAGCAGTTACCCTGACGGTATCGATCAGCCCCAGCATTTT. As protein: CASSYPDGIDQPQHF.